This passage covers 2 T cell receptor beta chains from one sample sequenced in a study of T cell repertoires in cytomegalovirus infection (dated by TCRdb to about 2019). Sequencing instrument: Illumina HiSeq 1500. TCRdb cleaned the public reads at Q25 with fastp, built clones with MiXCR and kept in-frame beta chains. CDR3 protein duplicates are merged, each entry listing the most common genes and DNA. This sample has 200,000 to 300,000 distinct CDR3 sequences in its table, and 12% to 15% of those were observed once. Together, the top ten hold around 8.7% of the sample. Sequencing was done on a sample of PBMCs. These receptors came from a human donor in good health (CMV status not recorded). Some clones in this sample may be carry-over from other donors' samples.

This clonotype was observed at least ten times. The rearrangement links TRBV7-8 to TRBJ1-1, with a tentative D call TRBD1 (6 bases). Trimming took 0 bases from V and 1 from J, leaving 15 bases between them. This CDR3 comprises 17 residues. Germline-derived CDR1 and CDR2 are SGHVS and FQNEAQ. CDR3 DNA sequence: TGTGCCAGCAGCTTAGCGTTTTTTGGGACAAGGAACACTGAAGCTTTCTTT. This encodes CASSLAFFGTRNTEAFF.

A few counts support this clonotype. The chain couples TRBV6-6 to TRBJ2-5, with TRBD1 as a possible D gene (5 bases). Germline assignment: CDR1 MNHNY and CDR2 SVGAGI (reference sequence). The V gene lost 2 bases and the J gene lost 4 bases, with 11 bases spanning the gap. The CDR3 is made up of 14 amino acids. CDR3 in DNA: TGTGCCAGCAGTTACGATTCAGGGCTAGAGACCCAGTACTTC. It specifies CASSYDSGLETQYF.